These T cell receptor beta chains were read from a single sample in a study of beta chain features in type 1 diabetes. Produced via immunoSEQ multiplex PCR; TCRdb's table is partial and in-frame only. The table has under 200,000 clones, just over 9% seen once. The specimen sequenced was central memory CD4+ T cells from blood. All receptors come from a woman younger than 30 in good health. The CDR3 runs from the conserved cysteine through the conserved F or W. Fields, in order: J gene, V gene, D gene, clone size, CDR3 protein, CDR3 DNA. A D gene is named only where the DNA matches it firmly. Clone size is not always given. Where it is, it says once, few, many or a class for expanded clones.

>TRBJ2-3|TRBV4-1|TRBD2|few
CASSQEGRGADTQYF
TGTGCCAGCAGCCAAGAGGGGAGGGGTGCCGATACGCAGTATTTT
>TRBJ2-3|TRBV5-4|TRBD1|.
CASSWDSSTDTQYF
TGTGCCAGCAGCTGGGACAGTAGCACAGATACGCAGTATTTT
>TRBJ2-5|TRBV10-3|.|.
CAISRLHGETQYF
TGTGCCATCAGCAGACTCCATGGGGAGACCCAGTACTTC
>TRBJ2-5|TRBV9|TRBD2|.
CASSVGSSGGQETQYF
TGTGCCAGCAGCGTAGGTTCTAGCGGGGGACAAGAGACCCAGTACTTC
>TRBJ2-3|TRBV11-2|.|few
CASSLDGGTGLDTQYF
TGTGCCAGCAGCTTAGACGGGGGGACAGGATTAGATACGCAGTATTTT
>TRBJ1-2|TRBV18|TRBD1|.
CASSSDRVYGYTF
TGTGCCAGCTCATCGGACAGGGTATATGGCTACACCTTC
>TRBJ2-7|TRBV5-1|.|few
CASTPPGANEQYF
TGCGCCAGCACCCCCCCAGGGGCTAACGAGCAGTACTTC
>TRBJ2-7|TRBV5-6|.|many
CASSHPNAGLGFSIEQYF
TGTGCCAGCAGCCATCCTAACGCGGGACTTGGGTTCTCTATCGAGCAGTACTTC
>TRBJ1-2|TRBV27|.|.
CASSPRQLAYGYTF
TGTGCCAGCAGTCCTCGACAGCTGGCGTACGGCTACACCTTC
>TRBJ2-5|TRBV2|TRBD2|.
CASSEGGHQETQYF
TGTGCCAGCAGTGAGGGAGGGCACCAAGAGACCCAGTACTTC
>TRBJ1-5|TRBV30|.|.
CACAEKGAQPQHF
TGTGCCTGCGCGGAAAAAGGGGCTCAGCCCCAGCATTTT
>TRBJ2-3|TRBV5-6|.|few
CASSLADTQYF
TGTGCCAGCAGCTTAGCCGATACGCAGTATTTT
>TRBJ1-4|TRBV18|TRBD1|.
CASEGTGDEKLFF
TGTGCCAGCGAAGGGACAGGGGATGAAAAACTGTTTTTT
>TRBJ2-2|TRBV18|TRBD2|.
CASSPTILASGELFF
TGTGCCAGCTCACCCACCATACTAGCGTCCGGGGAGCTGTTTTTT
>TRBJ2-3|TRBV6-5|TRBD1|few
CASSYSGQAKADTQYF
TGTGCCAGCAGTTACTCTGGACAGGCGAAGGCAGATACGCAGTATTTT
>TRBJ1-5|TRBV29-1|TRBD1|few
CSVAGGNNQPQHF
TGCAGCGTTGCAGGGGGCAACAATCAGCCCCAGCATTTT
>TRBJ1-2|TRBV11-1|.|few
CASSRNGGIYGYTF
TGTGCCAGCAGCAGAAATGGGGGCATCTATGGCTACACCTTC
>TRBJ2-7|TRBV2|TRBD2|few
CASSVALAGAEQYF
TGTGCCAGCAGTGTCGCACTAGCGGGGGCCGAGCAGTACTTC
>TRBJ2-1|TRBV7-2|TRBD2|few
CASSLSSGSHNEQFF
TGTGCCAGCAGCTTATCTAGCGGGAGTCACAATGAGCAGTTCTTC
>TRBJ2-2|TRBV14|.|few
CASRLVAAAGELFF
TGTGCCAGCAGGCTAGTAGCGGCAGCCGGGGAGCTGTTTTTT
>TRBJ2-7|TRBV21-1|.|many
CASSNPGTSGRARTYEQYF
TGTGCCAGCAGCAACCCTGGGACTAGCGGGAGGGCAAGGACCTACGAGCAGTACTTC
>TRBJ2-7|TRBV29-1|.|.
CSVASQRREDPYEQYF
TGCAGCGTTGCATCCCAACGGAGGGAGGACCCCTACGAGCAGTACTTC
>TRBJ1-5|TRBV27|.|few
CASSLKAGGGGNQPQHF
TGTGCCAGCAGTTTGAAAGCTGGCGGGGGGGGCAATCAGCCCCAGCATTTT
>TRBJ1-2|TRBV29-1|.|few
CSVEDRLGYTF
TGCAGCGTTGAAGATCGTTTGGGCTACACCTTC
>TRBJ1-4|TRBV28|.|.
CASSPAGSNEKLFF
TGTGCCAGCAGTCCCGCCGGGTCGAATGAAAAACTGTTTTTT
>TRBJ2-5|TRBV19|.|few
CASSRGLQETQYF
TGTGCCAGTAGTCGAGGACTCCAAGAGACCCAGTACTTC
>TRBJ2-1|TRBV6-1|TRBD2|.
CASSEYTSGRYNEQFF
TGTGCCAGCAGTGAATATACTAGCGGGAGGTACAATGAGCAGTTCTTC
>TRBJ1-2|TRBV30|.|few
CAWSVGRGSGYTF
TGTGCCTGGAGTGTAGGTCGGGGGAGTGGCTACACCTTC
>TRBJ1-5|TRBV6-6|.|.
CASSWNIAQLQHF
TGTGCCAGCAGTTGGAACATAGCCCAGCTCCAGCATTTT
>TRBJ1-6|TRBV6-5|.|.
CASSTQGGYNSPLHF
TGTGCCAGCAGTACCCAAGGGGGCTATAATTCACCCCTCCACTTT
>TRBJ2-5|TRBV19|.|few
CASSIYGGAETQYF
TGTGCCAGTAGTATCTATGGGGGGGCAGAGACCCAGTACTTC
>TRBJ2-5|TRBV6-6|TRBD2|few
CASSLSGSWEETQYF
TGTGCCAGCAGCCTAAGCGGGAGCTGGGAAGAGACCCAGTACTTC
>TRBJ2-1|TRBV5-1|TRBD1|few
CASSPTRQGDEQFF
TGCGCCAGCAGCCCTACTCGACAGGGTGATGAGCAGTTCTTC
>TRBJ2-1|TRBV29-1|TRBD2|few
CSVESAGGVSNEQFF
TGCAGCGTTGAATCGGCGGGGGGAGTCTCCAATGAGCAGTTCTTC
>TRBJ2-6|TRBV7-9|.|.
CASSLTAGASGANVLTF
TGTGCCAGCAGCTTGACCGCTGGAGCTTCTGGGGCCAACGTCCTGACTTTC
>TRBJ2-7|TRBV18|TRBD1|few
CASRTGFNEQYF
TGTGCCAGCCGGACAGGATTTAACGAGCAGTACTTC
>TRBJ2-1|TRBV30|TRBD2|.
CAWRGILSGNYNEQFF
TGTGCCTGGAGAGGGATCCTTAGCGGGAACTACAATGAGCAGTTCTTC
>TRBJ2-7|TRBV4-1|.|.
CASSQTGTSRIYEQYF
TGCGCCAGCAGCCAGACCGGGACTTCAAGAATCTACGAGCAGTACTTC
>TRBJ1-2|TRBV7-9|.|few
CASSPDSSGPGYTF
TGTGCCAGCAGCCCGGACAGCAGCGGCCCTGGCTACACCTTC
>TRBJ1-5|TRBV25-1|.|few
CASSPGQSNQPQHF
TGTGCCAGCAGCCCCGGACAGTCCAATCAGCCCCAGCATTTT
>TRBJ1-2|TRBV6-1|TRBD1|.
CASSVTTGENYGYTF
TGTGCCAGCAGTGTCACAACAGGGGAGAACTATGGCTACACCTTC
>TRBJ2-1|TRBV2|TRBD2|.
CAGGYNEQFF
TGTGCGGGGGGGTACAATGAGCAGTTCTTC
>TRBJ1-1|TRBV12-5|.|.
CASGPLRDTEAFF
TGTGCTAGTGGGCCACTCCGGGATACTGAAGCTTTCTTT
>TRBJ2-2|TRBV11-1|TRBD2|few
CASSYGTSGTGELFF
TGTGCCAGCAGCTATGGGACTAGCGGGACCGGGGAGCTGTTTTTT
>TRBJ2-3|TRBV7-9|TRBD2|.
CASSPRTSVATDTQYF
TGTGCCAGCAGCCCACGGACTAGCGTCGCTACAGATACGCAGTATTTT
>TRBJ2-5|TRBV7-2|TRBD1|few
CASSKGTGTGLETQYF
TGTGCCAGCAGCAAGGGAACCGGGACAGGGTTGGAGACCCAGTACTTC
>TRBJ1-2|TRBV16|.|many
CASSQSSPGERPWDYGYTF
TGTGCCAGCAGCCAATCCAGTCCGGGGGAACGTCCCTGGGACTATGGCTACACCTTC
>TRBJ2-3|TRBV2|TRBD1|.
CATTGERGDTQYF
TGTGCCACCACAGGGGAGAGGGGAGATACGCAGTATTTT
>TRBJ2-4|TRBV7-2|TRBD2|few
CASSLRGGLAKNIQYF
TGTGCCAGCAGCTTAAGGGGAGGGCTAGCCAAAAACATTCAGTACTTC
>TRBJ2-5|TRBV18|TRBD1|few
CASSRDRQETQYF
TGTGCCAGCTCACGGGACAGGCAAGAGACCCAGTACTTC
>TRBJ1-2|TRBV30|TRBD1|.
CAWSQSRGLNYGYTF
TGTGCCTGGAGTCAGAGCAGGGGGCTTAACTATGGCTACACCTTC
>TRBJ1-1|TRBV6-6|.|few
CAITSSGESEAFF
TGTGCCATCACATCCTCGGGGGAGTCTGAAGCTTTCTTT
>TRBJ2-7|TRBV6-5|.|many
CASSPDVGGEQYF
TGTGCCAGCAGTCCTGACGTGGGCGGGGAGCAGTACTTC
>TRBJ2-7|TRBV7-8|.|many
CASSGGLDYEQYF
TGTGCCAGCAGCGGGGGACTGGACTACGAGCAGTACTTC
>TRBJ2-1|TRBV4-2|.|.
CASSQGGVSYNEQFF
TGTGCCAGCAGCCAAGGGGGGGTGAGCTACAATGAGCAGTTCTTC
>TRBJ1-2|TRBV7-9|.|few
CASSFGVMDYGYTF
TGTGCCAGCAGCTTTGGAGTTATGGACTATGGCTACACCTTC
>TRBJ2-1|TRBV18|.|few
CASSPRGGGSDRKLEQFF
TGTGCCAGCTCACCAAGGGGGGGCGGGTCCGACCGTAAATTGGAGCAGTTCTTC
>TRBJ2-5|TRBV10-3|TRBD2|few
CAISVSGSPETQYF
TGTGCCATCAGTGTTAGCGGGAGCCCCGAGACCCAGTACTTC
>TRBJ2-7|TRBV7-8|.|few
CASSPYGGRREQYF
TGTGCCAGCAGCCCCTATGGGGGCCGCAGGGAGCAGTACTTC